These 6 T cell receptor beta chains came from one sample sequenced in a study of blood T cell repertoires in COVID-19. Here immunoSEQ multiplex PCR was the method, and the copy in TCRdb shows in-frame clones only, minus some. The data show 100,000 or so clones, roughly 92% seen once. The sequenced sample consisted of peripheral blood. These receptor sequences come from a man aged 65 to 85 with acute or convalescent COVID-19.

DNA of the CDR3: TGTGCCAGCAGCTTAACTGGCCCCAATGAGCAGTTCTTC. Translating gives CASSLTGPNEQFF. The rearrangement links TRBV7-3 to TRBJ2-1, with D unresolved. Germline-derived CDR1 and CDR2 are SGHTA and FQGTGA. Between the trimmed V and J ends, which lost 0 bases and 6 bases, there was a span of 6 bases. The CDR3 consists of 13 residues.

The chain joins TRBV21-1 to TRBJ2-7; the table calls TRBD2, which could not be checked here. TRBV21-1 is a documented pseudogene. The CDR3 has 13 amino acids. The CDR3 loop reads CASKVTTIYEQYF. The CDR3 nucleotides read TGTGCCAGCAAGGTGACTACTATCTACGAGCAGTACTTC.

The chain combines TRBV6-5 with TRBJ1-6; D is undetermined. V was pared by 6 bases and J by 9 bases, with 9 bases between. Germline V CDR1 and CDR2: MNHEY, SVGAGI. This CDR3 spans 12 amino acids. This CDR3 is CASRNGGSPLHF. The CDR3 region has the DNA TGTGCCAGCAGAAATGGCGGTTCACCCCTCCACTTT.

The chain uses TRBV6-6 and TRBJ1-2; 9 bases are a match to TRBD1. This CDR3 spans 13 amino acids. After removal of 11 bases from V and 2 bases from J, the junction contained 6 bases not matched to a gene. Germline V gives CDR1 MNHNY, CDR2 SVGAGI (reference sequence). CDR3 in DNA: TGTGCCGTGCTACAGGGGGCCAACTATGGCTACACCTTC. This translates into CAVLQGANYGYTF.

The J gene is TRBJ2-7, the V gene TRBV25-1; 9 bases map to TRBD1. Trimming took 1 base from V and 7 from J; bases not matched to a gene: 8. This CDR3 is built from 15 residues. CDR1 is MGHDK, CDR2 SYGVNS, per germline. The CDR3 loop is CASSESDRGRREQYF. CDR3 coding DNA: TGTGCCAGCAGTGAATCGGACAGGGGACGACGGGAGCAGTACTTC.

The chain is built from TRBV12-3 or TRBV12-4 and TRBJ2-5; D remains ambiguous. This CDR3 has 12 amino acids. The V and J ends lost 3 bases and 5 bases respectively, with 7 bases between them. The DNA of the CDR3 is TGTGCCAGCAGTTTCGCGTACGAGACCCAGTACTTC. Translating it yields CASSFAYETQYF.